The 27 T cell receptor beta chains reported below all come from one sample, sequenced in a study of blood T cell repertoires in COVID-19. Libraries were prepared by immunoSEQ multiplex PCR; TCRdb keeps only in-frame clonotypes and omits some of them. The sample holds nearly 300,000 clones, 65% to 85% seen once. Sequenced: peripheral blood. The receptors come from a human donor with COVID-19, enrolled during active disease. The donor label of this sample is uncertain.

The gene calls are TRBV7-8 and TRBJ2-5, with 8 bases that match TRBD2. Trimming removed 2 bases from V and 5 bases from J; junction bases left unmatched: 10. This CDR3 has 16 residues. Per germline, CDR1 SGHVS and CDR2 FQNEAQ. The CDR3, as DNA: TGTGCCAGCAGCTTAAGGCAGCGGGAGTCCCGGGAGACCCAGTACTTC. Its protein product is CASSLRQRESRETQYF.

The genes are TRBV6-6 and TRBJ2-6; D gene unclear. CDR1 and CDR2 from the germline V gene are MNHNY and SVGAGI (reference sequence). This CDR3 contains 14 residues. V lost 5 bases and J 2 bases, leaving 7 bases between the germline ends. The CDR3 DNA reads TGTGCCAGCAGTCCGAGTACTGGGGCCAACGTCCTGACTTTC. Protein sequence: CASSPSTGANVLTF.

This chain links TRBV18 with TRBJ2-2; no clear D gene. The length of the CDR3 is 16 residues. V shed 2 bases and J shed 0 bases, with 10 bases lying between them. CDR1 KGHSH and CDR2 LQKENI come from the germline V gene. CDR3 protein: CASSPNPTANTGELFF. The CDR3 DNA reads TGTGCCAGCTCACCAAATCCCACGGCGAACACCGGGGAGCTGTTTTTT.

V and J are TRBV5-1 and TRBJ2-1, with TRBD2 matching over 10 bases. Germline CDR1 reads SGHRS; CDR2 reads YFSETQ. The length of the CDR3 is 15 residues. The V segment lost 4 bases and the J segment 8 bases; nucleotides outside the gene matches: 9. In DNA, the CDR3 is TGCGCCAGCAGCCCCGGGACTAGCGTCATCCATGAGCAGTTCTTC. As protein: CASSPGTSVIHEQFF.

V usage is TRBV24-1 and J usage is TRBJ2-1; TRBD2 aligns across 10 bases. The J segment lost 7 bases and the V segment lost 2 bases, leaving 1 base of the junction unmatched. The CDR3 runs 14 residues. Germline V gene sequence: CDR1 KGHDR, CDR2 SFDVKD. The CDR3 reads CATSDWTSGNEQFF. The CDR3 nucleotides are TGTGCCACCAGTGATTGGACTAGCGGAAATGAGCAGTTCTTC.

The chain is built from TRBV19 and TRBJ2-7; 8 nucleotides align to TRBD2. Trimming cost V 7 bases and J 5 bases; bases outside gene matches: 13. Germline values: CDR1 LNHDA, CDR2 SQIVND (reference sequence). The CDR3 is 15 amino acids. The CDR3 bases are TGTGCCAGTAATAGAGGACCAGCGGGAGCAAACGAGCAGTACTTC. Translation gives CASNRGPAGANEQYF.

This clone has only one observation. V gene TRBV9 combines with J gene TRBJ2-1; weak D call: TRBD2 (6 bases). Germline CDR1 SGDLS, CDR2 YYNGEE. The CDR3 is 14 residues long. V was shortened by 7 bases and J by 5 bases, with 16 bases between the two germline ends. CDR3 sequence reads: CASGRTIDHNEQFF. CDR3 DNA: TGTGCCAGCGGAAGGACTATCGACCACAATGAGCAGTTCTTC. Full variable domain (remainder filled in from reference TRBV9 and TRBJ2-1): DSGVTQTPKHLITATGQRVTLRCSPRSGDLSVYWYQQSLDQGLQFLIQYYNGEERAKGNILERFSAQQFPDLHSELNLSSLELGDSALYFCASGRTIDHNEQFFGPGTRLTVL.

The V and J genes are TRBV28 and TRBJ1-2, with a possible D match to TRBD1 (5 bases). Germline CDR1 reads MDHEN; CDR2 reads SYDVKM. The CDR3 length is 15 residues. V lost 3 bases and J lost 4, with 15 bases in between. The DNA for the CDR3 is TGTGCCAGCAGTTTGTCAGGGTTCAGAGGCTATGGCTACACCTTC. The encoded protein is CASSLSGFRGYGYTF.

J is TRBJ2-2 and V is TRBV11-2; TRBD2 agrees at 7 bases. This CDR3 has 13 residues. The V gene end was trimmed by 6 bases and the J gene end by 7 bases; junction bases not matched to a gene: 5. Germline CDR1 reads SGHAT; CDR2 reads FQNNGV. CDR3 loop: CASSPGLVGELFF. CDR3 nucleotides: TGTGCCAGCAGTCCAGGACTAGTCGGGGAGCTGTTTTTT.

The CDR3 protein is CASSRGGLRRTEAFF. The CDR3 DNA sequence: TGTGCCAGCAGCCGAGGAGGTCTACGCCGGACTGAAGCTTTCTTT. This rearrangement joins TRBV14 to TRBJ1-1; no definite D call. Germline CDR1 SGHDN, CDR2 FVKESK. This CDR3 has 15 residues. The V and J ends lost 4 bases and 5 bases respectively, with 17 bases between them.

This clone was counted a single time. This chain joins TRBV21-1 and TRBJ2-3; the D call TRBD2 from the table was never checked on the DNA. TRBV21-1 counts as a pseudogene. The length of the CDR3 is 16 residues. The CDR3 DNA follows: TGTGCCAGCAGCCCTCCACGGGAGGCTAGCACAGATACGCAGTATTTT. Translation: CASSPPREASTDTQYF.

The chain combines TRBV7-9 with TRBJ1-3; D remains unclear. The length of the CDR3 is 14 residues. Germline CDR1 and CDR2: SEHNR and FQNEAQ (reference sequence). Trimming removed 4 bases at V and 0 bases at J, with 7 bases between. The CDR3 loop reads CASSSLLSGNTIYF. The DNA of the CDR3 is TGTGCCAGCAGCTCCCTACTCTCTGGAAACACCATATATTTT.

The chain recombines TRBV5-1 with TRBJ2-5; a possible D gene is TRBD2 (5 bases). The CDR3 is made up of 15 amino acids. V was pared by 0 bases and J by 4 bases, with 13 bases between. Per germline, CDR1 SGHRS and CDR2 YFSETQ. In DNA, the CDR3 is TGCGCCAGCAGCTTGGCGTCTAGCCCGGGAGAGACCCAGTACTTC. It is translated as CASSLASSPGETQYF.

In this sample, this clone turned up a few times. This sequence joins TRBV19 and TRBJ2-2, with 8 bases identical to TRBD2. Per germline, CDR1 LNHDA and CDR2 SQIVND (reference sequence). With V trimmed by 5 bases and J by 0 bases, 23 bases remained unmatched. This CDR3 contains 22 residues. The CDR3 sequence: CASSRPQEGLLLAAANTGELFF. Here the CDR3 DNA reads TGTGCCAGTAGTCGCCCTCAGGAGGGACTCTTACTAGCGGCAGCGAACACCGGGGAGCTGTTTTTT. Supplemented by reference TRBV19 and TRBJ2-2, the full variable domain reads DGGITQSPKYLFRKEGQNVTLSCEQNLNHDAMYWYRQDPGQGLRLIYYSQIVNDFQKGDIAEGYSVSREKKESFPLTVTSAQKNPTAFYLCASSRPQEGLLLAAANTGELFFGEGSRLTVL.

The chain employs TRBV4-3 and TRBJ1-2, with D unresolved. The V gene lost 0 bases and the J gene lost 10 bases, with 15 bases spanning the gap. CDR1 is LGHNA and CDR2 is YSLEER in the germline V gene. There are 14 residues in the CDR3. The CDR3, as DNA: TGCGCCAGCAGCCAAGACCGCGGCCAATTCGCCTACACCTTC. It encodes CASSQDRGQFAYTF.

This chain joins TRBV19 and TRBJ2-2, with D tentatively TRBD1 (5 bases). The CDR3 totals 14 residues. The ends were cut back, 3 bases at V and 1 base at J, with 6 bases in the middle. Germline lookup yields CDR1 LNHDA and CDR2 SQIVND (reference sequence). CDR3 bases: TGTGCCAGTAGTATGGGGCAGAACACCGGGGAGCTGTTTTTT. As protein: CASSMGQNTGELFF.

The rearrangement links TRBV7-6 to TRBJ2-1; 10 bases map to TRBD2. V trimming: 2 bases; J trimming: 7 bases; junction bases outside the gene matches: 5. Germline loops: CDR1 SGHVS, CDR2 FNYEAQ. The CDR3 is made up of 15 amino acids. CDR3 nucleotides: TGTGCCAGCAGCTTATTAGCGGGAGGCAGAAATGAGCAGTTCTTC. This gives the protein CASSLLAGGRNEQFF.

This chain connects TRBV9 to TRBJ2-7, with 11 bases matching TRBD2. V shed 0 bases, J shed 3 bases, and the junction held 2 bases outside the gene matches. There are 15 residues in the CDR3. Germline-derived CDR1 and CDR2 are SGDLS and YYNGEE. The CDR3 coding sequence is TGTGCCAGCAGCGTAGGAGGGACTAGCGGCTACGAGCAGTACTTC. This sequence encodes CASSVGGTSGYEQYF. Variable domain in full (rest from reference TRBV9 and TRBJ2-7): DSGVTQTPKHLITATGQRVTLRCSPRSGDLSVYWYQQSLDQGLQFLIQYYNGEERAKGNILERFSAQQFPDLHSELNLSSLELGDSALYFCASSVGGTSGYEQYFGPGTRLTVT.

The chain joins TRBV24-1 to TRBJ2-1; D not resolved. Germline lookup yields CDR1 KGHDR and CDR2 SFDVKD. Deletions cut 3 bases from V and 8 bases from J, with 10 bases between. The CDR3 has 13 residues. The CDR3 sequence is CATSDTGWDEQFF. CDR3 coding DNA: TGTGCCACCAGTGATACCGGGTGGGATGAGCAGTTCTTC.

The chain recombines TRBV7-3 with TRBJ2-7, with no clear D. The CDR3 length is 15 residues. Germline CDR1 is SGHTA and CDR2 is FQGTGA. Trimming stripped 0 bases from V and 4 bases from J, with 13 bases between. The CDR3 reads CASSLTPGNEYEQYF. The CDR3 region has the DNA TGTGCCAGCAGCTTAACGCCCGGTAATGAATACGAGCAGTACTTC.

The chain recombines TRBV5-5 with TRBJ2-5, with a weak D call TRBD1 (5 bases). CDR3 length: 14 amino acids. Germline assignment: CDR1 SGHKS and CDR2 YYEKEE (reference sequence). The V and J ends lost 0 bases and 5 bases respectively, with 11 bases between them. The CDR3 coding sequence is TGTGCCAGCAGCTTGGATGCAGGGATGGAGACCCAGTACTTC. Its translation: CASSLDAGMETQYF.

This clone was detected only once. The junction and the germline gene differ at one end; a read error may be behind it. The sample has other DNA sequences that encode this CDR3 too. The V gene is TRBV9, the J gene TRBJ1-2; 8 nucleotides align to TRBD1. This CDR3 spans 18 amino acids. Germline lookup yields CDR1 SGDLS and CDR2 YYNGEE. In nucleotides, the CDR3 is TGTGCTAGCAGCCCTCGGGACAGGCGATCGTTCAACAACTATGGCTACACCTTC. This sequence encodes CASSPRDRRSFNNYGYTF.

CDR3: CASSFLNQPQHF. For the CDR3, the DNA is TGTGCCAGTAGTTTCTTAAATCAGCCCCAGCATTTT. The chain employs TRBV19 and TRBJ1-5; D remains ambiguous. Germline values: CDR1 LNHDA, CDR2 SQIVND (reference sequence). The CDR3 has 12 amino acids. With 5 bases removed from V and 4 bases from J, the gap between germline ends came to 6 bases.

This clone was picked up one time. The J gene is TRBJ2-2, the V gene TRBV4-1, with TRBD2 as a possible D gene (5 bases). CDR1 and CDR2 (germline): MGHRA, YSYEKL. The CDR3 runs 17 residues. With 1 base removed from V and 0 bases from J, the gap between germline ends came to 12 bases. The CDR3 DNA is TGCGCCAGCAGCCAAGGGCTGAGGGTAACGAACACCGGGGAGCTGTTTTTT. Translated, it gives CASSQGLRVTNTGELFF.

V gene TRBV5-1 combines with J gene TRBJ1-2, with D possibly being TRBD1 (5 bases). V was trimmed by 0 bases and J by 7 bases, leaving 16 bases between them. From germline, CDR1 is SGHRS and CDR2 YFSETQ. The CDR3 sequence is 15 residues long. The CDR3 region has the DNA TGCGCCAGCAGCTTGGCCCAGGGCCCCCTAGGTGGCTACACCTTC. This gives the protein CASSLAQGPLGGYTF. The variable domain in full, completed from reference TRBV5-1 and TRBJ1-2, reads KAGVTQTPRYLIKTRGQQVTLSCSPISGHRSVSWYQQTPGQGLQFLFEYFSETQRNKGNFPGRFSGRQFSNSRSEMNVSTLELGDSALYLCASSLAQGPLGGYTFGSGTRLTVV.

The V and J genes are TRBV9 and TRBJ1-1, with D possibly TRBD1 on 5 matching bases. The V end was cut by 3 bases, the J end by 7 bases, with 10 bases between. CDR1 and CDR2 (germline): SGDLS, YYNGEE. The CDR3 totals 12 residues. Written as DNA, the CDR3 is TGTGCCAGCAGCGAGGGGAAGGGTGAAGCTTTCTTT. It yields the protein CASSEGKGEAFF.

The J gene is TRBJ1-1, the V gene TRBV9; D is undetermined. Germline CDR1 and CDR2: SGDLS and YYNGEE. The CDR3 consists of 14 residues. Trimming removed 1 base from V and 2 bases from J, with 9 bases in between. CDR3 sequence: CASSVRQTNTEAFF. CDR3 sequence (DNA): TGTGCCAGCAGCGTAAGACAAACTAACACTGAAGCTTTCTTT.